The clone carrying this TCR beta chain was observed many times. Approximately 9 milliliters of peripheral blood were drawn from each donor into EDTA-treated tubes. Every sample yielded at least 6 million isolated PBMCs. A J-beta primer mix and a sample-barcoded 5' primer were used in a second PCR of about 7 to 11 cycles. Each TCR beta cDNA got a 12-nucleotide random molecular identifier. Individual samples furnished no less than 2.5 million CDR3-containing paired-end reads apiece. Each CDR3 protein gets one entry after TCRdb re-called the 5' RACE reads with MiXCR. The sample shows 600,000 or so distinct CDR3 sequences, 21% of them seen only once. This entry is derived from a study of blood T cells in healthy people across ages. V lost 2 bases and J lost 0, with 11 bases in between. This CDR3 comprises 15 residues. Germline CDR1 reads MNHNY; CDR2 reads SVGAGI (reference sequence).

The sequence was collected from a man aged 70 or older in good health. What was sequenced was blood. The chain couples TRBV6-6 to TRBJ2-7; no reliable D call. As DNA, the CDR3 is TGTGCCAGCAGTTACGTTGGCTCCGACTCCTACGAGCAGTACTTC. It specifies CASSYVGSDSYEQYF.